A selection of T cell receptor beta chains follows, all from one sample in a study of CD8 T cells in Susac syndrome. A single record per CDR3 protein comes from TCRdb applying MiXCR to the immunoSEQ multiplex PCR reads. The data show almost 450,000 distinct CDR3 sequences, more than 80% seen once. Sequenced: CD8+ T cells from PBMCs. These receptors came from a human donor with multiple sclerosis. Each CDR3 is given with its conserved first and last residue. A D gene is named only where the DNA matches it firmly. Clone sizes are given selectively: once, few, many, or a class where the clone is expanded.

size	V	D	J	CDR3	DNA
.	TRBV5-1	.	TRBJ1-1	CASSMGPGVPEAFF	TGCGCCAGCAGCATGGGGCCAGGGGTCCCTGAAGCTTTCTTT
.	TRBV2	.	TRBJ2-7	CASSELGDTAYEQYF	TGTGCCAGCAGTGAACTGGGGGACACGGCCTACGAGCAGTACTTC
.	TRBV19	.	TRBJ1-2	CASWNYGTLKGSNYGYTF	TGTGCCAGTTGGAATTACGGGACTCTCAAGGGGTCTAACTATGGCTACACCTTC
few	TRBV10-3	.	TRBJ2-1	CAIRQGGIEQFF	TGTGCCATCAGACAGGGGGGGATTGAGCAGTTCTTC
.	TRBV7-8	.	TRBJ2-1	CASSALEEHYRNEQFF	TGTGCCAGCAGCGCACTGGAGGAACACTATCGCAATGAGCAGTTCTTC
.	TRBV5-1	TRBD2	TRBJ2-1	CASSMDLAGVPGWDEQFF	TGCGCCAGCAGCATGGACTTAGCGGGAGTGCCCGGGTGGGATGAGCAGTTCTTC
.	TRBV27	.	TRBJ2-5	CASSLSVGIQETQYF	TGTGCCAGCAGTTTATCGGTAGGGATCCAAGAGACCCAGTACTTC
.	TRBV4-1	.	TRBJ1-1	CASSQVSEGRRTEAFF	TGCGCCAGCAGCCAAGTGAGCGAGGGGCGCAGAACTGAAGCTTTCTTT
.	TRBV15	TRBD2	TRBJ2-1	CATRGGGSEQFF	TGTGCCACCAGAGGCGGGGGGAGCGAGCAGTTCTTC
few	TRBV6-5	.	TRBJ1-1	CASSFLQGPNTEAFF	TGTGCCAGCAGTTTCCTTCAGGGCCCGAACACTGAAGCTTTCTTT
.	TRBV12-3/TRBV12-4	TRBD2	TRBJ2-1	CASGLGLLAAFNEQFF	TGTGCCAGCGGGTTAGGCCTACTAGCGGCATTCAATGAGCAGTTCTTC
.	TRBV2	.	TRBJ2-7	CASLEGTEQYF	TGTGCCAGCCTGGAGGGAACCGAGCAGTACTTC
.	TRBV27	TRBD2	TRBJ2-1	CASSLSRLAGVSNEQFF	TGTGCCAGCAGTTTATCTAGACTAGCGGGAGTATCGAATGAGCAGTTCTTC
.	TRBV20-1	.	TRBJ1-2	CSAGEQGETNYGYTF	TGCAGTGCTGGGGAACAGGGAGAGACTAACTATGGCTACACCTTC
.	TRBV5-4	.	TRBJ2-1	CASSWESGNNEQFF	TGTGCCAGCAGCTGGGAGTCGGGGAACAATGAGCAGTTCTTC
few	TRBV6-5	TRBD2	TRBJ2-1	CASSYFAGEGNEQFF	TGTGCCAGCAGTTACTTTGCGGGAGAAGGTAATGAGCAGTTCTTC
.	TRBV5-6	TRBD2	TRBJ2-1	CASSIETSGAYNEQFF	TGTGCCAGCAGCATAGAGACTAGCGGGGCCTACAATGAGCAGTTCTTC
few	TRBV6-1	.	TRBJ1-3	CASSPYRYSGNTIYF	TGTGCCAGCAGCCCCTACAGATACTCTGGAAACACCATATATTTT
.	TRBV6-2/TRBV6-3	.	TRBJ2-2	CASSTGTRDTGELFF	TGTGCCAGCAGTACTGGGACGCGGGACACCGGGGAGCTGTTTTTT
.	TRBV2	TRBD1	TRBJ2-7	CASSWDRGYNYEQYF	TGTGCCAGCAGTTGGGACAGGGGATACAACTACGAGCAGTACTTC
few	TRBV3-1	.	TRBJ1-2	CASSHPGQSNYGYTF	TGTGCCAGCAGCCACCCGGGACAATCTAACTATGGCTACACCTTC
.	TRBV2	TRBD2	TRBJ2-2	CASSEATSGGTNTGELFF	TGTGCCAGCAGTGAAGCGACTAGCGGGGGAACGAACACCGGGGAGCTGTTTTTT
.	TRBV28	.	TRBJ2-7	CASSSPWDIDEQYF	TGTGCCAGCAGTTCGCCCTGGGACATCGACGAGCAGTACTTC
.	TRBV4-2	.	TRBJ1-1	CASSQDRAAPNTEAFF	TGTGCCAGCAGCCAAGATCGGGCAGCGCCTAACACTGAAGCTTTCTTT
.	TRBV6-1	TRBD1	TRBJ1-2	CASSEALRQGTYGYTF	TGTGCCAGCAGTGAAGCGCTTCGACAGGGCACCTATGGCTACACCTTC
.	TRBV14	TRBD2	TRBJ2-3	CASSHPGTSGALIGDTQYF	TGTGCCAGCAGCCATCCCGGGACTAGCGGGGCCCTTATCGGAGATACGCAGTATTTT
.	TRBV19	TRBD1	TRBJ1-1	CATDPGQGFTEAFF	TGTGCCACCGATCCGGGACAGGGGTTTACTGAAGCTTTCTTT
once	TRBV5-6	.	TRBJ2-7	CASTSTGLLYEQYF	TGTGCCAGCACCTCAACGGGTCTTCTGTACGAGCAGTACTTC
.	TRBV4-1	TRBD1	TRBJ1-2	CASSQVAAGGYGYTF	TGCGCCAGCAGCCAAGTAGCGGCAGGGGGCTATGGCTACACCTTC
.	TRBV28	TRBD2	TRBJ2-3	CASSFSPGLAGFTSTDTQYF	TGTGCCAGCAGTTTCTCCCCGGGACTAGCGGGATTCACTAGCACAGATACGCAGTATTTT
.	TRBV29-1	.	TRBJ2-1	CSVGPLQFF	TGCAGCGTTGGGCCACTGCAGTTCTTC
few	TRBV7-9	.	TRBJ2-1	CASSPPVNEQFF	TGTGCCAGCAGCCCCCCTGTCAATGAGCAGTTCTTC
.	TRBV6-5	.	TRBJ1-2	CASSLNRATYGYTF	TGTGCCAGCAGCTTGAACAGGGCGACCTATGGCTACACCTTC
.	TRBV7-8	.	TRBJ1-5	CASSLEPTVSNQPQHF	TGTGCCAGCAGCTTAGAGCCGACAGTTAGCAATCAGCCCCAGCATTTT
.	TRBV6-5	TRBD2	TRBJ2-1	CASSSLAGGSSYNEQFF	TGTGCCAGCAGTTCCCTAGCGGGAGGGAGCTCCTACAATGAGCAGTTCTTC
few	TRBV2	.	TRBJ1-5	CASSEWAGLSNQPQHF	TGTGCCAGCAGTGAATGGGCGGGGCTTAGCAATCAGCCCCAGCATTTT
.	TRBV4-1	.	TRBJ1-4	CASSQEAARDNEKLFF	TGCGCCAGCAGCCAAGAAGCGGCCAGAGATAATGAAAAACTGTTTTTT
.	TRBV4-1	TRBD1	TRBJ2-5	CASSPQGAEETQYF	TGCGCCAGCAGCCCCCAGGGGGCGGAAGAGACCCAGTACTTC
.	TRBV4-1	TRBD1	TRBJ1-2	CASSQESQGGYYGYTF	TGCGCCAGCAGCCAAGAATCGCAGGGGGGGTACTATGGCTACACCTTC
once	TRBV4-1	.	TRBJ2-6	CASSPGAGSPSGANVLTF	TGCGCCAGCAGCCCAGGGGCAGGGAGTCCCTCTGGGGCCAACGTCCTGACTTTC
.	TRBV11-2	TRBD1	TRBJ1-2	CASSPSGQGGYGYTF	TGTGCCAGCAGCCCGAGCGGACAGGGCGGCTATGGCTACACCTTC
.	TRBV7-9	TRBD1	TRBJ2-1	CASSYTRQGFSYNEQFF	TGTGCCAGCAGCTACACTCGACAGGGATTCTCCTACAATGAGCAGTTCTTC
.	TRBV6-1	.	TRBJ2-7	CASSLPLGGDYEQYF	TGTGCCAGCAGTCTTCCTTTAGGGGGGGACTACGAGCAGTACTTC
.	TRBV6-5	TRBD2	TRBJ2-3	CASSYLGLASTDTQYF	TGTGCCAGCAGTTATCTGGGACTAGCGAGCACAGATACGCAGTATTTT
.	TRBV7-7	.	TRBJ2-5	CASSRHSGQETQYF	TGTGCTAGCAGCCGTCATAGCGGTCAAGAGACCCAGTACTTC
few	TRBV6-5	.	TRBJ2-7	CASSPGVEQYF	TGTGCCAGCAGTCCCGGGGTCGAGCAGTACTTC
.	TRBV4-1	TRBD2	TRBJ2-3	CASSQDLGGRDTDTQYF	TGCGCCAGCAGCCAAGATCTTGGCGGGAGAGACACAGATACGCAGTATTTT
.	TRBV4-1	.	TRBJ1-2	CASSQDQGTPGDGYTF	TGCGCCAGCAGCCAAGATCAAGGGACACCCGGAGATGGCTACACCTTC
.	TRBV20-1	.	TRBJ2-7	CSASEGAEQYF	TGCAGTGCCTCGGAGGGGGCCGAGCAGTACTTC
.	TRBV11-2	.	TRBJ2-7	CASSSHMEGFYEQYF	TGTGCCAGCAGCTCCCACATGGAGGGCTTCTACGAGCAGTACTTC
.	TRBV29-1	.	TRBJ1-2	CSVDREGVQGYTF	TGCAGCGTTGACAGGGAGGGTGTCCAAGGCTACACCTTC
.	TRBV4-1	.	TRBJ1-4	CASSQESATNEKLFF	TGCGCCAGCAGCCAAGAGAGTGCAACTAATGAAAAACTGTTTTTT
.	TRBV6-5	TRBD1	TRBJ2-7	CASSYHHPDRGPSYEQYF	TGTGCCAGCAGTTACCATCACCCCGACAGGGGGCCCTCCTACGAGCAGTACTTC